This T cell receptor (beta chain) appears in the sequencing data of a study of shared clonotypes between healthy human individuals. General observations from the study: Of the naive CD4 clonotypes, approximately 5% were shared across several donors. All-four-donor shared clonotypes had higher generation probabilities than non-shared clonotypes did. What limited the represented genetic and exposure-history diversity was the small number of donors.

Naive CD8 isolation took CD45RO-negative cells positively selected for CCR7 and excluded terminally differentiated effector memory CD45RA+ cells. This CDR3 has 14 residues. After removal of 8 bases from V and 4 bases from J, the junction contained 7 bases not matched to a gene. Per germline, CDR1 LNHDA and CDR2 SQIVND (reference sequence). On this clone itself: Its cognate antigen is unknown.

TCRdb's copy holds only in-frame clones and misses some; the assay was immunoSEQ multiplex PCR. This sample carries some 2 million clones, around 96% of them seen once, and the ten largest clones take more than 0.9%. This TCR was recovered from a young man in good health. Material for sequencing was naive CD8+ T cells sorted from blood. The rearrangement links TRBV19 to TRBJ2-2, with 7 bases identical to TRBD1. Here the CDR3 reads CASSPGQFTGELFF. The CDR3 bases are TGTGCCAGTTCTCCGGGACAGTTCACCGGGGAGCTGTTTTTT.